This paragraph covers one T cell receptor (beta chain) sequence. These data originate in a study of cytomegalovirus exposure and HLA in healthy donors. From germline, CDR1 is MNHNS and CDR2 SASEGT. The V segment lost 5 bases and the J segment 4 bases; nucleotides outside the gene matches: 7. This CDR3 region has 14 residues. PCR employed 60 Vbeta and 13 Jbeta primers. The data were produced by immunoSEQ multiplex PCR, yet TCRdb's version contains in-frame clones alone and is incomplete. Here the sample spans fewer than 95,000 clones, over 60% being singletons. The clonotype originates from a woman aged 45-65 years in good health and CMV-seropositive. The chain has TRBV6-1 and TRBJ1-2; 7 nucleotides match TRBD1. Sequenced sample: PBMCs. In nucleotides, the CDR3 is TGTGCCAGCAGTAAACAGGGGTTTGGCTATGGCTACACCTTC. This encodes CASSKQGFGYGYTF.